Presented here are 2 T cell receptor beta chains from one specimen sequenced in a study of cytomegalovirus exposure and HLA in healthy donors. The PCR used 60 Vbeta and 13 Jbeta primers. Method: immunoSEQ multiplex PCR; TCRdb's copy keeps in-frame clones and lacks some. The table lists over 150,000 clones, 82% of them singletons. Sequencing was performed on PBMCs. These TCRs come from a girl aged 2-10 years in good health and CMV-seropositive.

The chain uses TRBV5-4 and TRBJ2-1; D is possibly TRBD2 (5 bases). The germline V gene has CDR1 SGHNT and CDR2 YYREEE (reference sequence). The CDR3 consists of 13 residues. V was clipped by 2 bases and J by 8 bases, with 11 bases between them. This CDR3 reads CASSFLPRDEQFF. In DNA form, the CDR3 reads TGTGCCAGCAGCTTTCTTCCGAGGGATGAGCAGTTCTTC.

The chain has TRBV29-1 and TRBJ2-1; 7 bases match TRBD2. With 2 bases clipped from V and 4 bases from J, the junction kept 8 bases outside the gene matches. This CDR3 region has 15 residues. The germline V gene encodes CDR1 SQVTM and CDR2 ANQGSEA. CDR3 region: CSVESLASGYNEQFF. CDR3 nucleotides: TGCAGCGTTGAATCTTTGGCTAGCGGATACAATGAGCAGTTCTTC.